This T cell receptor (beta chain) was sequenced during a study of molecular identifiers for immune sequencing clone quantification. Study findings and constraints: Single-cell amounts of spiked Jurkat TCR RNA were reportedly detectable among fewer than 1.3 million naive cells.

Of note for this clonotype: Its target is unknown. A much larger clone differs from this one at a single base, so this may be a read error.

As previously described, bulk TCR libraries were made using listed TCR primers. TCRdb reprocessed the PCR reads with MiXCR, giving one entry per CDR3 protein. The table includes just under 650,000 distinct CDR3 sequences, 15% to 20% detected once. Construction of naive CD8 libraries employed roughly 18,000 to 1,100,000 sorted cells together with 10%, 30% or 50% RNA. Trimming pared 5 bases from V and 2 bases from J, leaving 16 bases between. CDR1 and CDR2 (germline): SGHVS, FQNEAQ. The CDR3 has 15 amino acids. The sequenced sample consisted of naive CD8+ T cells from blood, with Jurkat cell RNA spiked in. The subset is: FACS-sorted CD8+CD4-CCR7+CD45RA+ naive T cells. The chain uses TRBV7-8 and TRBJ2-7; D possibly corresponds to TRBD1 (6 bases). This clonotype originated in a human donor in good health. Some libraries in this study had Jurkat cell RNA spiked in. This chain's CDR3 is CASSHLGAEPYEQYF. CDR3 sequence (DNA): TGTGCCAGCAGCCATCTGGGGGCAGAGCCCTACGAGCAGTACTTC.